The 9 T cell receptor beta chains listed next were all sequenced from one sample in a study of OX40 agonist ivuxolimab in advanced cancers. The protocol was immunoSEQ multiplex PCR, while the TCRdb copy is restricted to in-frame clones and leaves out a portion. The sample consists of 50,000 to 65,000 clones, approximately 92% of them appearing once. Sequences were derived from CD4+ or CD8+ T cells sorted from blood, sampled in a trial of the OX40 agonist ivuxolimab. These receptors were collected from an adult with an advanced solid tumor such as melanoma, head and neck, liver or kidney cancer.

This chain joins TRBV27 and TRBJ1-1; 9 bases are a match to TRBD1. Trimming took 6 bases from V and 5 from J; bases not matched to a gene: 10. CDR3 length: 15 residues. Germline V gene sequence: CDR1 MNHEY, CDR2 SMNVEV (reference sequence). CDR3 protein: CASSWDRDRGTEAFF. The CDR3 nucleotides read TGTGCCAGCAGCTGGGACAGGGACCGGGGAACTGAAGCTTTCTTT.

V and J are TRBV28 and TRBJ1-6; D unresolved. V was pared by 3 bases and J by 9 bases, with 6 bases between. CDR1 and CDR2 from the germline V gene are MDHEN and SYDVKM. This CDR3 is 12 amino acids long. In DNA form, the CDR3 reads TGTGCCAGCAGTTTCTGGGGTTCACCCCTCCACTTT. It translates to CASSFWGSPLHF.

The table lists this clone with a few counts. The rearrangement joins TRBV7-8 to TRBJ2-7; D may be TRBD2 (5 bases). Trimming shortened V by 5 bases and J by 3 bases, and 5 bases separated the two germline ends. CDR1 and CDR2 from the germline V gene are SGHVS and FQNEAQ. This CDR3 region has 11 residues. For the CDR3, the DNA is TGTGCCAGCAGCACTAGCTACGAGCAGTACTTC. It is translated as CASSTSYEQYF.

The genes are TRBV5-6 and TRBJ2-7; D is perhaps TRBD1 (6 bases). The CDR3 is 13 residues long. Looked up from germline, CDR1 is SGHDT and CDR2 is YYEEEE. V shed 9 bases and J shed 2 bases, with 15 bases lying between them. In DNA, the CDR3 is TGTGCCAACAGTTTGGGGGCCACCTACGAGCAGTACTTC. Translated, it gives CANSLGATYEQYF.

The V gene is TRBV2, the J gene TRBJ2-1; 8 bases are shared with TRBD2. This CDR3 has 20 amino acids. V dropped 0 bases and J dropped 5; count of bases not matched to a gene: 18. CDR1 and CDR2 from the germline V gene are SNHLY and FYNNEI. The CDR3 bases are TGTGCCAGCAGTGAAGCGCGGGCAGTGACAGCGGGAGCGCGAAACAATGAGCAGTTCTTC. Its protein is CASSEARAVTAGARNNEQFF.

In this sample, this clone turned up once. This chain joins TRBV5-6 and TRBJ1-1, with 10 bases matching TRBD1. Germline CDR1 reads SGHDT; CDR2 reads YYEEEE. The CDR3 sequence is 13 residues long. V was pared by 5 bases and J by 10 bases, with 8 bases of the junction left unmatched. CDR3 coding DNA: TGTGCCAGCAGTCAAAAGACAGGGGGCTCAGCTTTCTTT. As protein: CASSQKTGGSAFF.

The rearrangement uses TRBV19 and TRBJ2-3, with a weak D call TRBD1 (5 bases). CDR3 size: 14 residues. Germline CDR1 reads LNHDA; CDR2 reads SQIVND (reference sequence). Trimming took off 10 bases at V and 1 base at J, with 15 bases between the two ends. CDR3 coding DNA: TGTGCCACCTCTCCGACAGAAGGCACAGATACGCAGTATTTT. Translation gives CATSPTEGTDTQYF.

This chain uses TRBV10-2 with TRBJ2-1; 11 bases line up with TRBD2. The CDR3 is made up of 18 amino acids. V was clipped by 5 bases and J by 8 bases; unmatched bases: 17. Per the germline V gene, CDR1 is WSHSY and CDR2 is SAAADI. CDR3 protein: CASSYELAGVVQFDEQFF. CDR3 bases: TGCGCCAGCAGTTACGAACTAGCGGGAGTCGTGCAGTTTGATGAGCAGTTCTTC.

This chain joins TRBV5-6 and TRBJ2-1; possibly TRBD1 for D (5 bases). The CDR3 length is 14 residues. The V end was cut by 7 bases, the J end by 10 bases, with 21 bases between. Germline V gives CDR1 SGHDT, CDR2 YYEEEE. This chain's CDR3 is CASLTATFLGEQFF. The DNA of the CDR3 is TGTGCCAGCTTGACAGCTACCTTTTTAGGAGAGCAGTTCTTC. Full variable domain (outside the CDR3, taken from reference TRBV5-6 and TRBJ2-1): DAGVTQSPTHLIKTRGQQVTLRCSPKSGHDTVSWYQQALGQGPQFIFQYYEEEERQRGNFPDRFSGHQFPNYSSELNVNALLLGDSALYLCASLTATFLGEQFFGPGTRLTVL.